One sample yielded the 11 T cell receptor beta chains listed below, sequenced in a study of OX40 agonist ivuxolimab in advanced cancers. The protocol was immunoSEQ multiplex PCR, while the TCRdb copy is restricted to in-frame clones and leaves out a portion. This sample yields about 45,000 clones, of which about 93% are seen a single time; approximately 10% belongs to the top ten. Sequencing used CD4+ or CD8+ T cells sorted from blood, obtained in a trial of the OX40 agonist ivuxolimab. The receptors shown here come from an adult with an advanced solid tumor such as melanoma, head and neck, liver or kidney cancer.

This clone has a single count. The rearrangement uses TRBV9 and TRBJ2-5; 9 bases line up with TRBD1. The CDR3 runs 16 residues. Germline V gene data show CDR1 as SGDLS and CDR2 as YYNGEE. V was clipped by 4 bases and J by 1 base; unmatched bases: 8. As DNA, the CDR3 is TGTGCCAGCAGCCCCCAGGGACAGGGCATCCAAGAGACCCAGTACTTC. Protein sequence: CASSPQGQGIQETQYF.

V usage is TRBV6-1 and J usage is TRBJ1-5; a possible D gene is TRBD1 (6 bases). Germline values: CDR1 MNHNS, CDR2 SASEGT. This CDR3 has 14 amino acids. Trimming shortened V by 8 bases and J by 0 bases, and 11 bases separated the two germline ends. The CDR3 bases are TGTGCCAGCGGGGGGGCTTATAGCAATCAGCCCCAGCATTTT. Amino acids: CASGGAYSNQPQHF.

The chain recombines TRBV7-2 with TRBJ2-3, with TRBD2 matching over 10 bases. In germline, CDR1 is SGHTA, CDR2 FQGNSA. V lost 2 bases, J lost 0 bases, and 2 bases stayed unmatched. This CDR3 comprises 16 residues. Here the CDR3 DNA reads TGTGCCAGCAGCTTAACTAGCGGGACTAGCACAGATACGCAGTATTTT. This gives the protein CASSLTSGTSTDTQYF.

The chain uses TRBV7-9 and TRBJ2-3; possible D gene TRBD2, 5 bases. The V and J ends lost 7 bases and 1 base respectively, with 12 bases between them. Germline-derived CDR1 and CDR2 are SEHNR and FQNEAQ (reference sequence). The CDR3 runs to 14 residues. This CDR3 reads CASTHPEGTDTQYF. The DNA of the CDR3 is TGTGCCAGCACCCACCCGGAGGGCACAGATACGCAGTATTTT.

In this sample, this clone turned up once. V is TRBV9 and J is TRBJ2-7; D uncertain. V lost 4 bases and J lost 0, with 8 bases in between. This CDR3 is built from 13 residues. Germline lookup yields CDR1 SGDLS and CDR2 YYNGEE. DNA of the CDR3: TGTGCCAGCAGCCCTGTAAGCTCCTACGAGCAGTACTTC. This sequence encodes CASSPVSSYEQYF.

The chain joins TRBV1 to TRBJ2-7; the listed D gene, TRBD1, was not tested against the DNA. TRBV1 is labeled a pseudogene. This CDR3 is 14 amino acids long. As DNA, the CDR3 is TGCACCAGCAGCCAAGTGGACATTACCTACGAGCAGTACTTC. Translated, it gives CTSSQVDITYEQYF.

The chain recombines TRBV15 with TRBJ2-1; D not certain. V lost 5 bases, J lost 1 base, and 6 bases lay in between. CDR3 length: 13 residues. The germline CDR1 and CDR2 sequences are LNHNV and YYDKDF (reference sequence). In DNA form, the CDR3 reads TGTGCCACCAGCGTACAGTCCTACAATGAGCAGTTCTTC. Translation gives CATSVQSYNEQFF.

The chain uses TRBV5-6 and TRBJ1-2; 7 nucleotides line up with TRBD1. CDR1 is SGHDT, CDR2 YYEEEE, per germline. V shed 3 bases and J 4 bases; nucleotides not matched to a gene: 12. The CDR3 contains 16 residues. Here the CDR3 reads CASSSVMDRLGYGYTF. The CDR3, as DNA: TGTGCCAGCAGCTCGGTGATGGACAGGTTGGGCTATGGCTACACCTTC.

The V gene is TRBV6-5, the J gene TRBJ2-1; D is perhaps TRBD2 (6 bases). The germline CDR1 and CDR2 sequences are MNHEY and SVGAGI. CDR3 length equals 15 residues. With 2 bases removed from V and 0 bases from J, the gap between germline ends came to 8 bases. CDR3 in DNA: TGTGCCAGCAGTTACGGCGGGGCCTCCTACAATGAGCAGTTCTTC. It is translated as CASSYGGASYNEQFF.

The V gene is TRBV6-4, the J gene TRBJ1-1; D is unclear. The length of the CDR3 is 16 residues. The V gene lost 0 bases and the J gene lost 8 bases, with 19 bases spanning the gap. Germline CDR1 and CDR2: MRHNA and SNTAGT. CDR3 region: CASSDSKSAPAPEAFF. In nucleotides, the CDR3 is TGTGCCAGCAGTGACTCGAAGTCGGCCCCCGCGCCCGAAGCTTTCTTT.

The count of this clone is one. V gene TRBV4-2 combines with J gene TRBJ2-7; tentatively, D is TRBD2 (5 bases). Germline lookup yields CDR1 LGHNA and CDR2 YNFKEQ. This CDR3 is 13 amino acids long. V was shortened by 0 bases and J by 4 bases, with 7 bases between the two germline ends. For the CDR3, the DNA is TGTGCCAGCAGCCAAGAACCGGGGTACGAGCAGTACTTC. This encodes CASSQEPGYEQYF.